Presented here are 6 T cell receptor beta chains from one specimen sequenced in a study of blood T cell repertoires in COVID-19. Assay: immunoSEQ multiplex PCR; the TCRdb copy retains only in-frame clones and omits some. The data hold roughly 92,000 clones, with 90% observed a single time. The sequenced sample consisted of peripheral blood. Receptors originate from a man aged 50-60 years with acute or convalescent COVID-19.

This clone was recorded once. The chain has TRBV7-2 and TRBJ2-5; D is undetermined. V lost 5 bases, J lost 5 bases, and 12 bases lay in between. The CDR3 sequence is 13 residues long. CDR1 is SGHTA, CDR2 FQGNSA, per germline. CDR3 coding DNA: TGTGCCAGCAGCCCCCGATCTGCGGAGACCCAGTACTTC. This sequence encodes CASSPRSAETQYF.

This rearrangement joins TRBV5-8 to TRBJ2-7; 11 bases fit TRBD2. Losses at the gene ends were 4 bases for V and 3 bases for J; bases not matched to a gene: 15. Germline CDR1 is SGHTS and CDR2 is YDEGEE. This CDR3 region has 18 residues. The CDR3 coding sequence is TGTGCCAGCAGCCCCCCCCTTACCCCGGGACTAGCGGTCTACGAGCAGTACTTC. It codes for CASSPPLTPGLAVYEQYF. Filled out from reference TRBV5-8 and TRBJ2-7, the complete variable domain reads EAGVTQSPTHLIKTRGQQATLRCSPISGHTSVYWYQQALGLGLQFLLWYDEGEERNRGNFPPRFSGRQFPNYSSELNVNALELEDSALYLCASSPPLTPGLAVYEQYFGPGTRLTVT.

The V gene is TRBV25-1, the J gene TRBJ2-6; TRBD1 agrees at 10 bases. This CDR3 has 17 residues. The V gene's germline CDR1 is MGHDK and CDR2 SYGVNS. J lost 0 bases, V lost 6 bases, and 5 bases had no gene match. The DNA for the CDR3 is TGTGCCAGCAGCCGGGACAGGGGACTCTCTGGGGCCAACGTCCTGACTTTC. Translation gives CASSRDRGLSGANVLTF.

Only one count was recorded for this clone. V usage is TRBV7-6 and J usage is TRBJ2-2; the D gene is possibly TRBD1 (6 bases). V gave up 9 bases and J gave up 1 base, with 9 bases separating them. Germline V lookup: CDR1 SGHVS, CDR2 FNYEAQ. The CDR3 extends over 13 amino acids. This CDR3 is CASSRGNTGELFF. The CDR3 DNA reads TGTGCCAGTTCCAGGGGGAACACCGGGGAGCTGTTTTTT.

The rearrangement links TRBV5-1 to TRBJ2-1; 8 bases are shared with TRBD2. V trimming: 2 bases; J trimming: 3 bases; junction bases outside the gene matches: 16. The CDR3 is made up of 19 amino acids. Germline V gives CDR1 SGHRS, CDR2 YFSETQ. The CDR3 spells CASSFGWGLSGRDYNEQFF. In DNA form, the CDR3 reads TGCGCCAGCAGCTTTGGGTGGGGTCTAAGCGGGAGAGACTACAATGAGCAGTTCTTC.

The chain couples TRBV5-1 to TRBJ2-1; tentative D call: TRBD1 (6 bases). The CDR3 extends over 13 amino acids. Looked up from germline, CDR1 is SGHRS and CDR2 is YFSETQ. V was clipped by 5 bases and J by 7 bases, with 13 bases between them. DNA for the CDR3: TGCGCCAGCAGACCGGGACAAATGAATGAGCAGTTCTTC. Its protein product is CASRPGQMNEQFF.